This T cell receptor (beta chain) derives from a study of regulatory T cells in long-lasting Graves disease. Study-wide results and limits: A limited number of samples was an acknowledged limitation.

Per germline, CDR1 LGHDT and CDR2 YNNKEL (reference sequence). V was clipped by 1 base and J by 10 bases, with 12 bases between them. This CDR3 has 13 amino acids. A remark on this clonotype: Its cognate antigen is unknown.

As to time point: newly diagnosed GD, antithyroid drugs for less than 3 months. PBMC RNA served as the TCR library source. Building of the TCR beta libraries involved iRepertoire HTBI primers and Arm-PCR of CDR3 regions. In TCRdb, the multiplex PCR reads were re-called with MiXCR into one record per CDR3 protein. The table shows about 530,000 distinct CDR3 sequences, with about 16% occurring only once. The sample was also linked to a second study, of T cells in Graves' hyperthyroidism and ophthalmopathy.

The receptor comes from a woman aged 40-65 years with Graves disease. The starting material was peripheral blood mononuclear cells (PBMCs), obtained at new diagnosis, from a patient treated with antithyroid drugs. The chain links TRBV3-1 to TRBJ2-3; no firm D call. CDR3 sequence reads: CASSQGMDSAQYF. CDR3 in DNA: TGTGCCAGCAGCCAAGGCATGGATAGTGCGCAGTATTTT.